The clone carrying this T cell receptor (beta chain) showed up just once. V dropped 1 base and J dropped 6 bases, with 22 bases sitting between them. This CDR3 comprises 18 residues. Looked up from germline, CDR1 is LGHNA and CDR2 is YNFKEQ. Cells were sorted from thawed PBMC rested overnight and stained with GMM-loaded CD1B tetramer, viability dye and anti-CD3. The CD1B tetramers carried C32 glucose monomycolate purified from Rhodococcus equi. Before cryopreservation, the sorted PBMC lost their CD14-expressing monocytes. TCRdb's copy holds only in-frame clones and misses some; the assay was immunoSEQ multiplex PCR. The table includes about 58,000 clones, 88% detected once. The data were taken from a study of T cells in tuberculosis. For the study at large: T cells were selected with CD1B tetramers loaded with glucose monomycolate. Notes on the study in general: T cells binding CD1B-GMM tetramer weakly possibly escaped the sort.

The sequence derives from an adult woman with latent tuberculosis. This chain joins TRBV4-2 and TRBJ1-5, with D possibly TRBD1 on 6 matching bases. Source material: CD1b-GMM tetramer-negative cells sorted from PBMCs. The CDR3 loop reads CASSQVITSAGVVQPQHF. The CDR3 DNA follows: TGTGCCAGCAGCCAAGTTATTACATCGGCAGGGGTTGTTCAGCCCCAGCATTTT.